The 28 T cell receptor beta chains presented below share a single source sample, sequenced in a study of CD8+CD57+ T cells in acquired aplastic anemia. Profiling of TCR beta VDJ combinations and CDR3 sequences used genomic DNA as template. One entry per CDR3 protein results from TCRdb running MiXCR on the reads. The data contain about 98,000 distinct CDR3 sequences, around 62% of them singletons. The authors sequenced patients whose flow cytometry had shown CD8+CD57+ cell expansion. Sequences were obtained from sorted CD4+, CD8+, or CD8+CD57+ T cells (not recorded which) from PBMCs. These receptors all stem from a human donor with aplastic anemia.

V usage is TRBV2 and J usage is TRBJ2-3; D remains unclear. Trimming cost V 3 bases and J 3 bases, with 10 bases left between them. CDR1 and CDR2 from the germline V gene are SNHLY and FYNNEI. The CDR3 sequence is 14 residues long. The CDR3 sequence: CASSEGIRTDTQYF. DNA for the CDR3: TGTGCCAGCAGTGAGGGTATACGTACAGATACGCAGTATTTT.

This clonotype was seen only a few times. The DNA of the CDR3 is TGTGCCAGCAGCCCCGGGACAGGGAGTCAGCCCCAGCATTTT. Translating it yields CASSPGTGSQPQHF. The V call is TRBV6-1, the J call TRBJ1-5; TRBD1 agrees at 9 bases. After removal of 6 bases from V and 6 bases from J, the junction contained 6 bases not matched to a gene. This CDR3 has 14 residues. Germline values: CDR1 MNHNS, CDR2 SASEGT.

CDR3 DNA: TGTGCCAGCAGTGGAGCAGGGGGGCACGAGACCCAGTACTTC. Its protein is CASSGAGGHETQYF. J is TRBJ2-5 and V is TRBV2, with D perhaps matching TRBD1 (7 bases). Germline CDR1 SNHLY, CDR2 FYNNEI. The CDR3 spans 14 residues. Trimming shortened V by 4 bases and J by 5 bases, and 14 bases separated the two germline ends.

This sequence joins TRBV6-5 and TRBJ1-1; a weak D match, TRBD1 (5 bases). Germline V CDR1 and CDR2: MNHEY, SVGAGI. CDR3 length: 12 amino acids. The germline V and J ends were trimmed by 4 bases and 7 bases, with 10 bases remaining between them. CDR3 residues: CASSSTGVEAFF. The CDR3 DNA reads TGTGCCAGCAGTTCAACAGGTGTTGAAGCTTTCTTT.

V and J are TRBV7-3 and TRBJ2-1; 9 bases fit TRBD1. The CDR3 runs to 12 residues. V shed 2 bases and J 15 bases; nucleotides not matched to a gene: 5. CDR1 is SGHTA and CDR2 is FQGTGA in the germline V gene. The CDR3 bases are TGTGCCAGCAGCTTAGGGACAGGGCGACCGTTCTTC. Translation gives CASSLGTGRPFF. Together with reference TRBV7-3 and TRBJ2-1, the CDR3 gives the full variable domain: GAGVSQTPSNKVTEKGKYVELRCDPISGHTALYWYRQSLGQGPEFLIYFQGTGAADDSGLPNDRFFAVRPEGSVSTLKIQRTERGDSAVYLCASSLGTGRPFFGPGTRLTVL.

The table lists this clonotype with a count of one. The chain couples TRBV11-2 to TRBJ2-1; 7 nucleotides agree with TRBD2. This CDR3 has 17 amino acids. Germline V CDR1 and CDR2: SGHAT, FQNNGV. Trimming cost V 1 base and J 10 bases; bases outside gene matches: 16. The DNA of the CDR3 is TGTGCCAGCAGCTTAGGAAGTGGGGCGGGGGAGACTAACGAGCAGTTCTTC. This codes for CASSLGSGAGETNEQFF.

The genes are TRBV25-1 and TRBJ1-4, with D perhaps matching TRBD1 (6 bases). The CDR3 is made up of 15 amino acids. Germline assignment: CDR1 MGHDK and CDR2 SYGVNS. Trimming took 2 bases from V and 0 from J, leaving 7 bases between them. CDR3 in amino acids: CASSEAGATNEKLFF. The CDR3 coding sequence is TGTGCCAGCAGTGAAGCAGGGGCAACTAATGAAAAACTGTTTTTT.

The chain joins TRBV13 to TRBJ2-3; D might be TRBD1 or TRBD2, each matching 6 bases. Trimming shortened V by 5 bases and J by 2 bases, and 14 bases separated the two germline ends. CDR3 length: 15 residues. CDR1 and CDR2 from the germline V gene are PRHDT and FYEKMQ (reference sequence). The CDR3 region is CASSLRGPTTDTQYF. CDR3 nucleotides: TGTGCCAGCAGCCTCCGGGGGCCCACCACAGATACGCAGTATTTT.

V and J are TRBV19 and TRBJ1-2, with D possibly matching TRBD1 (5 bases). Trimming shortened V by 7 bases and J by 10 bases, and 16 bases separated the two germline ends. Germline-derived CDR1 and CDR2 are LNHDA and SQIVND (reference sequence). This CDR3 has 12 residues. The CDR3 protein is CASTEIGQFYTF. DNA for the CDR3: TGTGCCAGTACCGAAATAGGACAATTCTACACCTTC.

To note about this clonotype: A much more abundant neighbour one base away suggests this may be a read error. CDR3 sequence: CASSLTGSGNTRYF. The CDR3, as DNA: TGTGCCAGCAGCCTGACAGGGAGCGGAAACACCAGATATTTT. The chain has TRBV7-9 and TRBJ1-3, with TRBD1 matching over 7 bases. This CDR3 contains 14 residues. In germline, CDR1 is SEHNR, CDR2 FQNEAQ (reference sequence).

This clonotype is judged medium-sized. CDR3 in DNA: TGTGCCTCGCGGACAGGGGACCACTACAATGAGCAGTTCTTC. It translates to CASRTGDHYNEQFF. The rearrangement links TRBV10-3 to TRBJ2-1, with 9 bases matching TRBD1. This CDR3 spans 14 amino acids. Losses at the gene ends were 11 bases for V and 3 bases for J; bases not matched to a gene: 8. The germline V gene encodes CDR1 ENHRY and CDR2 SYGVKD.

CDR3 protein: CASSFPGQNTEAFF. The CDR3 coding sequence is TGTGCCAGCAGCTTTCCCGGGCAGAACACTGAAGCTTTCTTT. This chain uses TRBV7-9 with TRBJ1-1; the D is unclear. V was pared by 3 bases and J by 1 base, with 9 bases between. The CDR3 extends over 14 amino acids. CDR1 is SEHNR and CDR2 is FQNEAQ in the germline V gene (reference sequence).

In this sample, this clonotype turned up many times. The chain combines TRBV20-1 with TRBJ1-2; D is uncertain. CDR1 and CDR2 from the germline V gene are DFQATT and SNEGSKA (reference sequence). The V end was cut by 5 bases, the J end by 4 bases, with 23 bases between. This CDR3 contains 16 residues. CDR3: CSAPDPLGGARYGYTF. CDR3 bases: TGCAGTGCTCCAGACCCCCTAGGAGGAGCTCGCTATGGCTACACCTTC.

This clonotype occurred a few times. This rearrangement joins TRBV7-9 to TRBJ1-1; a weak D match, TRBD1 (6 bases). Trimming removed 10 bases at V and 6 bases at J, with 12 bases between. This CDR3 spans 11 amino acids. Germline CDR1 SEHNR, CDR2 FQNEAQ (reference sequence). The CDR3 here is CATRGRAEAFF. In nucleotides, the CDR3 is TGTGCCACCAGGGGAAGGGCTGAAGCTTTCTTT.

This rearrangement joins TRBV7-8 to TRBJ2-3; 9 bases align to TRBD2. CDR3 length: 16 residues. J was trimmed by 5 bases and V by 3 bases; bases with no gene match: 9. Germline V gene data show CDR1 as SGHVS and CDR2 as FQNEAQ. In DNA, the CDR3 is TGTGCCAGCAGCTTGCTGACTAGCGGCATGGGAGATACGCAGTATTTT. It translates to CASSLLTSGMGDTQYF.

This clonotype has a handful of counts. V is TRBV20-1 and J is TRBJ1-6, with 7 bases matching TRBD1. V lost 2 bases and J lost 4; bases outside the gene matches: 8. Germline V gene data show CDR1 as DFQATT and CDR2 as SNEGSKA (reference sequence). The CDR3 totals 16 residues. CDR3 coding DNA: TGCAGTGCTAGAAGGGGGCTGGACACTTATAATTCACCCCTCCACTTT. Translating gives CSARRGLDTYNSPLHF.

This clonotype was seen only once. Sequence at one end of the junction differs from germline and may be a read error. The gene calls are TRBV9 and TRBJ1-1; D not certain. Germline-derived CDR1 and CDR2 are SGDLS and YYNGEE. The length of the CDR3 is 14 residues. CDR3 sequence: CASSPFISKTGAFF. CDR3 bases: TGTGCCAGCAGCCCCTTCATCTCCAAGACTGGAGCTTTCTTT.

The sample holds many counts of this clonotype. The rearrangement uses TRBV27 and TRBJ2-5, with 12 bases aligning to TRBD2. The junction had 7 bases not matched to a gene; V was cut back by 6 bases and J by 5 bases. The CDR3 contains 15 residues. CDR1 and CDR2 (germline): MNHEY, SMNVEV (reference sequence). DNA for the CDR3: TGTGCCAGCAGCCCAGGGACTAGCGGGTGGGAGACCCAGTACTTC. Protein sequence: CASSPGTSGWETQYF.

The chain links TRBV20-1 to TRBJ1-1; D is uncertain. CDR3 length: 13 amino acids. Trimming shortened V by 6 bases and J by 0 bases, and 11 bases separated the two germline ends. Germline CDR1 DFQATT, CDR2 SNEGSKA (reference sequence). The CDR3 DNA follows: TGCAGTGCCGGCCGACACGTGAACACTGAAGCTTTCTTT. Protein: CSAGRHVNTEAFF.

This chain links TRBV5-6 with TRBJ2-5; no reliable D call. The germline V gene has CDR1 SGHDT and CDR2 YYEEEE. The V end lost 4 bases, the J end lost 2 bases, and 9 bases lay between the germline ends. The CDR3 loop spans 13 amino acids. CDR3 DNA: TGTGCCAGCAGCCAAGTACAACAAGAGACCCAGTACTTC. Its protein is CASSQVQQETQYF.

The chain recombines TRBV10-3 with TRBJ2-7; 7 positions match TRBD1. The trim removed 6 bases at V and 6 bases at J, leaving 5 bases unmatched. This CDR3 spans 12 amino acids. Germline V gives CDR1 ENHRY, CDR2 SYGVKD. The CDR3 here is CAIRTTGAEQYF. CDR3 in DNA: TGTGCCATCAGGACTACAGGGGCCGAGCAGTACTTC.

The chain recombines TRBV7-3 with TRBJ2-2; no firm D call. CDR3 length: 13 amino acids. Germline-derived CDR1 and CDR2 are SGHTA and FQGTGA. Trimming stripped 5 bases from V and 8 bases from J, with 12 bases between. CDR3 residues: CASSLRQAGELFF. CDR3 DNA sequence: TGTGCCAGCAGCCTACGGCAGGCTGGGGAGCTGTTTTTT.

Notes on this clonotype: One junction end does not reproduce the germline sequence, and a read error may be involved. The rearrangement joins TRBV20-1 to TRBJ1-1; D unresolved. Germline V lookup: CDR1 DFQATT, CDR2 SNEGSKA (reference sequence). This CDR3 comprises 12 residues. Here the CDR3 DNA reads TGCGGTGCTAGAGATCTCCACACTGAAGCTTTCTTT. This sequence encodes CGARDLHTEAFF.

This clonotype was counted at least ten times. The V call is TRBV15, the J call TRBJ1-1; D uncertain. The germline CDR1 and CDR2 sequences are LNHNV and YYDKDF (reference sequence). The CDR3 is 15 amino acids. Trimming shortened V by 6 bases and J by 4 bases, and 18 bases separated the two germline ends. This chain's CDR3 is CATRAPREGATEAFF. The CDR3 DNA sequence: TGTGCCACCAGAGCCCCCCGGGAGGGTGCCACTGAAGCTTTCTTT.

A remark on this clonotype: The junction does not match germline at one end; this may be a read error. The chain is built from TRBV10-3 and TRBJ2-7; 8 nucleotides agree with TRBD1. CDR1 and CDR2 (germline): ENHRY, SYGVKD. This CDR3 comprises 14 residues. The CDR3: CASSLDRDLREQYF. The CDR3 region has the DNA TGTGCCAGCAGTTTGGACAGGGACTTGCGCGAGCAGTACTTC.

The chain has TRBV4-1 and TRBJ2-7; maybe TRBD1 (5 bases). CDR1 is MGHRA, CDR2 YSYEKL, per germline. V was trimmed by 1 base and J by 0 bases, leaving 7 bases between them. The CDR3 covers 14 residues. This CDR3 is CASSQVRGSYEQYF. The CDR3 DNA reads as TGCGCCAGCAGCCAAGTAAGGGGCTCCTACGAGCAGTACTTC.

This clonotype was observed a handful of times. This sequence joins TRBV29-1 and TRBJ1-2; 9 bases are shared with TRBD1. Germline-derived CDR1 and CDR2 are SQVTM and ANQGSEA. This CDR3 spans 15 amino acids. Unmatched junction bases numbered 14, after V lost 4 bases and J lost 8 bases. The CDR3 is CSVAPHLRTGEGYTF. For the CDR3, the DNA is TGCAGCGTTGCCCCTCACTTAAGGACAGGGGAGGGCTACACCTTC.

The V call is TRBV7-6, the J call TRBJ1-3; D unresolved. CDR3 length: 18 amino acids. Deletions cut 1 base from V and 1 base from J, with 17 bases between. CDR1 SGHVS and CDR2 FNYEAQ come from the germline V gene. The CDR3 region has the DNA TGTGCCAGCAGCTTAGTTCATATTGTGGGAAGGTCTGGAAACACCATATATTTT. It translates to CASSLVHIVGRSGNTIYF.